The rows below give T cell receptor beta chains drawn from one sample of a study of blood T cell repertoires in COVID-19. Generated by immunoSEQ multiplex PCR, the TCRdb table keeps only in-frame clones and is missing some. The repertoire consists of tens of thousands of clones, with approximately 90% occurring once and the leading ten covering 3%. The sequenced sample was peripheral blood. The receptors originated from a woman in her forties or fifties with active or convalescent COVID-19. The conserved cysteine and the conserved F or W are not part of the CDR3 here. A D gene is named only where the DNA matches it firmly.

CDR3: ATSEGGGGTSTDTQY
D: TRBD2
J: TRBJ2-3
V: TRBV24-1

CDR3: ASSQSIAGGPNTDTQY
D: TRBD2
J: TRBJ2-3
V: TRBV4-3

CDR3: AISDGQPIRGAF
D: .
J: TRBJ1-1
V: TRBV10-3

CDR3: ASSEVGQTIY
D: TRBD1
J: TRBJ1-3
V: TRBV6-1

CDR3: ASSFQTGGKHTIY
D: TRBD1
J: TRBJ1-3
V: TRBV7-2

CDR3: ASNPSGLLYGYT
D: .
J: TRBJ1-2
V: TRBV19

CDR3: ASSAGLAERETQY
D: TRBD2
J: TRBJ2-5
V: TRBV9

CDR3: ASSFSGFRIDYYGYT
D: .
J: TRBJ1-2
V: TRBV5-1

CDR3: ASSLPPGFGNEKLF
D: .
J: TRBJ1-4
V: TRBV13

CDR3: ASSQRGGTEAF
D: .
J: TRBJ1-1
V: TRBV4-3